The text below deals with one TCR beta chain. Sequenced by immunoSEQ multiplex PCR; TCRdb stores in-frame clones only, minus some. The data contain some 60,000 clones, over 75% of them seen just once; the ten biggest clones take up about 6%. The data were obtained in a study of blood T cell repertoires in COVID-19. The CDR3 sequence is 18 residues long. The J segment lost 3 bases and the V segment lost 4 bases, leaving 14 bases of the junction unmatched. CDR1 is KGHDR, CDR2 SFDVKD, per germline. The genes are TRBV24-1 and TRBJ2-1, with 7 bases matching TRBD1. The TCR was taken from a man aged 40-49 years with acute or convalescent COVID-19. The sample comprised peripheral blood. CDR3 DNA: TGTGCCACCAGTGACCGACAGGGTGGGGGAAACGTCTACAATGAGCAGTTCTTC. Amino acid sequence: CATSDRQGGGNVYNEQFF.